The 14 T cell receptor beta chains listed next were all sequenced from one sample in a study of regulatory T cells in long-lasting Graves disease. Time point: newly diagnosed GD, antithyroid drugs for less than 3 months. There was RNA extracted from PBMCs, and the TCR library was made from it. CDR3 regions were amplified by Arm-PCR using iRepertoire HTBI primers to build TCR beta libraries. TCRdb used MiXCR to reprocess the multiplex PCR reads, holding one entry per CDR3 protein. The data hold 580,000 or so distinct CDR3 sequences, with approximately 16% observed a single time. The same sample was also studied in work on T cells in Graves' hyperthyroidism and ophthalmopathy.

The sample in question was peripheral blood mononuclear cells (PBMCs), obtained at new diagnosis, from a patient treated with antithyroid drugs. All receptors come from a man aged 18 to 29 with Graves disease.

The rearrangement uses TRBV19 and TRBJ2-1; TRBD2 matches at 7 bases. CDR3 length equals 16 residues. Germline V CDR1 and CDR2: LNHDA, SQIVND (reference sequence). J lost 6 bases, V lost 7 bases, and 15 bases had no gene match. The DNA for the CDR3 is TGTGCCAGTACCTCCGTCGGGACTACGCCGACCAATGAGCAGTTCTTC. Residues: CASTSVGTTPTNEQFF.

This clonotype was counted between two and nine times. The chain is built from TRBV20-1 and TRBJ2-1, with TRBD2 identical over 7 bases. Germline lookup yields CDR1 DFQATT and CDR2 SNEGSKA (reference sequence). This CDR3 comprises 18 residues. Trimming took 1 base from V and 0 from J; bases not matched to a gene: 12. The CDR3, as DNA: TGCAGTGCTAGAGTTCCGATCCCGGGACTACCCTCCTACAATGAGCAGTTCTTC. Residues: CSARVPIPGLPSYNEQFF.

Many counts were recorded for this clonotype. For the CDR3, the DNA is TGCAGTGCTAGATCCAATGAGCAGTTCTTC. It is translated as CSARSNEQFF. The chain uses TRBV20-1 and TRBJ2-1; D gene uncertain. The CDR3 length is 10 residues. Germline CDR1 and CDR2: DFQATT and SNEGSKA (reference sequence). V shed 2 bases and J shed 6 bases, with 2 bases lying between them.

This clonotype was picked up many times. The chain combines TRBV11-2 with TRBJ2-3; maybe TRBD2 (5 bases). The ends were cut back, 4 bases at V and 1 base at J, with 12 bases in the middle. The germline V gene encodes CDR1 SGHAT and CDR2 FQNNGV. The CDR3 extends over 15 amino acids. CDR3 region: CASSSMWGGTDTQYF. The CDR3 bases are TGTGCCAGCAGCTCAATGTGGGGAGGCACAGATACGCAGTATTTT.

The chain joins TRBV19 to TRBJ2-7; 7 nucleotides line up with TRBD2. The CDR3 covers 15 residues. From germline, CDR1 is LNHDA and CDR2 SQIVND (reference sequence). The ends lost 5 bases at V and 5 bases at J; junction bases unmatched: 12. CDR3 amino acids: CASSEAGRVIDEQYF. DNA of the CDR3: TGTGCCAGTAGTGAAGCGGGACGAGTGATAGACGAGCAGTACTTC.

This clonotype was seen a handful of times. The chain joins TRBV11-2 to TRBJ2-7, with TRBD2 matching 7 bases. The length of the CDR3 is 13 residues. Losses at the gene ends were 5 bases for V and 3 bases for J; bases not matched to a gene: 4. Germline V lookup: CDR1 SGHAT, CDR2 FQNNGV. The chain's CDR3 is CASSIREVYEQYF. CDR3 nucleotides: TGTGCCAGCAGCATCCGGGAGGTCTACGAGCAGTACTTC. Supplemented by reference TRBV11-2 and TRBJ2-7, the full variable domain reads EAGVAQSPRYKIIEKRQSVAFWCNPISGHATLYWYQQILGQGPKLLIQFQNNGVVDDSQLPKDRFSAERLKGVDSTLKIQPAKLEDSAVYLCASSIREVYEQYFGPGTRLTVT.

This clonotype showed up just a few times. The chain combines TRBV28 with TRBJ2-7; D is ambiguous. Trimming cost V 5 bases and J 4 bases, with 15 bases left between them. Germline V CDR1 and CDR2: MDHEN, SYDVKM. The CDR3 totals 14 residues. The CDR3 coding sequence is TGTGCCAGCAGTAGCCTTCCCGCTTGGTACGAGCAGTACTTC. This sequence encodes CASSSLPAWYEQYF.

V gene TRBV20-1 combines with J gene TRBJ2-1, with TRBD2 matching 13 bases. The CDR3 contains 19 residues. Germline CDR1 reads DFQATT; CDR2 reads SNEGSKA (reference sequence). Trimming took 6 bases from V and 3 from J; bases not matched to a gene: 17. CDR3 amino acids: CSALLVGLAGEGVYNEQFF. The CDR3 DNA is TGCAGTGCGCTCCTTGTAGGACTAGCGGGAGAGGGGGTCTACAATGAGCAGTTCTTC.

V is TRBV4-1 and J is TRBJ2-1, with TRBD1 matching over 9 bases. The CDR3 runs 16 residues. The V and J ends lost 2 bases and 10 bases, in that order; junction bases with no gene match: 12. Germline loops: CDR1 MGHRA, CDR2 YSYEKL. Here the CDR3 reads CASSQFTGGRTYEQFF. The CDR3 bases are TGCGCCAGCAGCCAATTCACAGGGGGCCGCACCTACGAGCAGTTCTTC.

This clonotype appeared many times. The rearrangement uses TRBV11-2 and TRBJ1-1; D might be TRBD1 (5 bases). Deletions cut 4 bases from V and 1 base from J, with 10 bases between. The length of the CDR3 is 14 residues. CDR1 is SGHAT and CDR2 is FQNNGV in the germline V gene. The CDR3 coding sequence is TGTGCCAGCAGCTGGGACGGACCGAACACTGAAGCTTTCTTT. It codes for CASSWDGPNTEAFF.

This clonotype occurred many times. The gene calls are TRBV28 and TRBJ2-7; TRBD2 is a possible D gene (6 bases). The CDR3 is 16 residues long. Per germline, CDR1 MDHEN and CDR2 SYDVKM. The V end lost 3 bases, the J end lost 0 bases, and 15 bases lay between the germline ends. CDR3 DNA: TGTGCCAGCAGTTTTTCATCGGTAGCGGACTCCTACGAGCAGTACTTC. It codes for CASSFSSVADSYEQYF.

This clonotype was recorded at least ten times. The V gene is TRBV30, the J gene TRBJ2-3; possible D gene TRBD2, 6 bases. Germline V gene lookup returns CDR1 GTSNPN and CDR2 SVGIG (reference sequence). The V gene lost 0 bases and the J gene lost 4 bases, with 17 bases spanning the gap. The CDR3 loop spans 16 amino acids. DNA for the CDR3: TGTGCCTGGAGTGTACCTCCGGGAGAAGGGTCAGATACGCAGTATTTT. The encoded protein is CAWSVPPGEGSDTQYF.

V usage is TRBV20-1 and J usage is TRBJ1-3; D is uncertain. The V and J ends lost 3 bases and 0 bases respectively, with 9 bases between them. CDR3 length equals 14 residues. From germline, CDR1 is DFQATT and CDR2 SNEGSKA (reference sequence). The CDR3 spells CSASQEPSGNTIYF. The CDR3 DNA reads TGCAGTGCTAGCCAGGAACCCTCTGGAAACACCATATATTTT.

This clonotype has a handful of counts. This sequence joins TRBV19 and TRBJ2-1; 7 bases map to TRBD2. Trimming cost V 8 bases and J 0 bases; bases outside gene matches: 7. The CDR3 runs 15 residues. CDR1 and CDR2 from the germline V gene are LNHDA and SQIVND (reference sequence). The CDR3 protein is CASDPGLNSYNEQFF. The CDR3 nucleotides are TGTGCCAGTGACCCGGGACTAAACTCCTACAATGAGCAGTTCTTC.